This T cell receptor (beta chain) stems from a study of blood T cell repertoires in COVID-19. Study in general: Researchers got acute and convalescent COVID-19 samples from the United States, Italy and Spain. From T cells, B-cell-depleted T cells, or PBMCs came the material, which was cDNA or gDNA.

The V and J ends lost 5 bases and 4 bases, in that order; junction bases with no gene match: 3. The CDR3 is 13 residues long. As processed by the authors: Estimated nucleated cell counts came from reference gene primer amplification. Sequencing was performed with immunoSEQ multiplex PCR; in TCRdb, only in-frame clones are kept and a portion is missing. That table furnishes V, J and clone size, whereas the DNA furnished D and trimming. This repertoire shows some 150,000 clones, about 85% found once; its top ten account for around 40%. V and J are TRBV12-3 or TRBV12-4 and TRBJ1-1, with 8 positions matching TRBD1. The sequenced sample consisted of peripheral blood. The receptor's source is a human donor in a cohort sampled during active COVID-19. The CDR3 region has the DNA TGTGCCAGCAGTCGACAGGGGACCACTGAAGCTTTCTTT. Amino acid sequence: CASSRQGTTEAFF.